This entry features one T cell receptor (beta chain) sequence. This record belongs to a study of blood T cell repertoires in COVID-19. Study as a whole: Samples of COVID-19 (acute and convalescent) were obtained from the United States, Italy and Spain. T cells, B-cell-depleted T cells, or PBMCs provided the cDNA or gDNA that served as material.

Original processing methods: Reference gene primers were amplified, and this amplification served to estimate nucleated cell counts. Method: immunoSEQ multiplex PCR; TCRdb's copy keeps in-frame clones and lacks some. V, J and clone size are those of that table, while D and trimming were read from the DNA. This table has about 50,000 clones, about four fifths appearing once. J was trimmed by 6 bases and V by 5 bases; bases with no gene match: 10. Germline values: CDR1 SGHAT, CDR2 FQNNGV. The CDR3 length is 15 residues. Patients at the Seattle site were enrolled during active infection and followed longitudinally.

The sequence derives from a woman over 75 with COVID-19, enrolled during active disease. This chain uses TRBV11-2 with TRBJ2-1; 7 nucleotides line up with TRBD1. Sequenced input: peripheral blood. The CDR3 nucleotides read TGTGCCAGCAGCCCAAGGGGGCTTCGGTCCAATGAGCAGTTCTTC. Protein: CASSPRGLRSNEQFF.